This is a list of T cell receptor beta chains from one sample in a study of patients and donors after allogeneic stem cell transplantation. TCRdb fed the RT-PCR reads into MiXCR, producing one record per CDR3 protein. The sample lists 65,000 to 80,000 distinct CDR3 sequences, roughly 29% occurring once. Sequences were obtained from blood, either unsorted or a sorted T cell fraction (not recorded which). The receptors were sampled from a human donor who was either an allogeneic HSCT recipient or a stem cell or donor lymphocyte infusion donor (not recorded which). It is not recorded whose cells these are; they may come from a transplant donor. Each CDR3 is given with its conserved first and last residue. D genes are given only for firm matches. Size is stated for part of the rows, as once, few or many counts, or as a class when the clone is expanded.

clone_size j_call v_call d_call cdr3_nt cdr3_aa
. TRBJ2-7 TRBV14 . TGTGCCAGCAGCCAAGAAGGACCTATGCGACTAGTCCCCTACGAGCAGTACTTC CASSQEGPMRLVPYEQYF
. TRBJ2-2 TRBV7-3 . TGTGCCAGCAGCCCAAATCGGAAGGGACGGTCGAACACCGGGGAGCTGTTTTTT CASSPNRKGRSNTGELFF
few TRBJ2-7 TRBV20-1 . TGCAGTGCAACCCCGGCCGGGCCCGCTTACGAGCAGTACTTC CSATPAGPAYEQYF
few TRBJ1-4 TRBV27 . TGTGCCAGCGGAACAGGAACAACTAATGAAAAACTGTTTTTT CASGTGTTNEKLFF
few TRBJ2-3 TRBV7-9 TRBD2 TGTGCCAGCAGCAAACCGGGACTAGCGGGGGAGATCACAGATACGCAGTATTTT CASSKPGLAGEITDTQYF
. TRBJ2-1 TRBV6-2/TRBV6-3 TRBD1 TGTGCCAGCAGGCGCACCGGGACAGGGTGGAATGAGCAGTTCTTC CASRRTGTGWNEQFF
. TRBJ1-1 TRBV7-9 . TGTGCCAGCAGCTCCCGGATCCTGAACACTGAAGCTTTCTTT CASSSRILNTEAFF
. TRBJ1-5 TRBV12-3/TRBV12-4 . TGTGCCAGCAGTTTTTGGGGGCTGAGGGGGACTAGCAATCAGCCCCAGCATTTT CASSFWGLRGTSNQPQHF
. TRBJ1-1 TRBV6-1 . TGTGCCAGCATATTTGGACAGATGAACACTGAAGCTTTCTTT CASIFGQMNTEAFF
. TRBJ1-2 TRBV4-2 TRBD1 TGTGCCAGCAGCCCCGACAGGGCGACCTATGGCTACACCTTC CASSPDRATYGYTF
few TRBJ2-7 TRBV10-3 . TGTGCCATCAGTGATGGGATGGGCAGGGACGAGCAGTACTTC CAISDGMGRDEQYF
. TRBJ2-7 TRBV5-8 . TGTGCCAGCAGCCCGGAGGCTCAAGAGGGGTACGAGCAGTACTTC CASSPEAQEGYEQYF
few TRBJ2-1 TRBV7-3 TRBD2 TGTGCCAGCAGCTTACTGGCGGGAGGGCGGAATGAGCAGTTCTTC CASSLLAGGRNEQFF
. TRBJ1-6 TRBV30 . TGTGCCTGGAGTCGGCCGGCAGGAGCTAATTCACCCCTCCACTTT CAWSRPAGANSPLHF
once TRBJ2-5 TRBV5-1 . TGCGCCAGCAGCTTCCGGCAGCAAGAGACCCAGTACTTC CASSFRQQETQYF
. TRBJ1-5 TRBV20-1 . TGCAGTGCGATGAGAAGGACCGAACCGAATCAGCCCCAGCATTTT CSAMRRTEPNQPQHF
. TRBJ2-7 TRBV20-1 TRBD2 TGCAGTGCTAGAGGACTATCCCTAGCGGGGAGCTCCTACGAGCAGTACTTC CSARGLSLAGSSYEQYF
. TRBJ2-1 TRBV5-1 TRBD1 TGCGCCAGCAGCTATCGGAGGGGACAGGGGGCACACTATGAGCAGTTCTTC CASSYRRGQGAHYEQFF
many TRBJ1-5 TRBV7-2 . TGTGCCAGCAGCTTATCAAGTGGACAGAGTAGCAATCAGCCCCAGCATTTT CASSLSSGQSSNQPQHF
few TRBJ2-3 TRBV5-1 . TGCGCCAGCAGCTTGTTAGTGGGACGGTGGAGCACAGATACGCAGTATTTT CASSLLVGRWSTDTQYF
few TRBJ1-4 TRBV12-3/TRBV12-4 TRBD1 TGTGCCAGCAGTATACCGGGACAGTCCTCGGAAAAACTGTTTTTT CASSIPGQSSEKLFF
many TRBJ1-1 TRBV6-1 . TGTGCCAGCAGTGCCCAGGGGTTTGGGGACACTGAAGCTTTCTTT CASSAQGFGDTEAFF
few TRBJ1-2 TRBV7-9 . TGTGCCAGCAGCTTAGTCTGGGGCGGCGAAGGCTACACCTTC CASSLVWGGEGYTF
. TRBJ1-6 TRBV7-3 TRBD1 TGTGCCACCGGACAGGAGAAATTTTCACCCCTCCACTTT CATGQEKFSPLHF
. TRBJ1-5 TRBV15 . TGTGCCACCAGCAGAGATAGGCAGAGTCAGCCCCAGCATTTT CATSRDRQSQPQHF
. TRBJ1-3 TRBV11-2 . TGTGCCAGCAGCTACCGGATAAAATCGGGGGGTAGTGGAAACACCATATATTTT CASSYRIKSGGSGNTIYF
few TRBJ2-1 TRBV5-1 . TGCGCCAGCAGCTTGCTTGCGGCGACCTACAATGAGCAGTTCTTC CASSLLAATYNEQFF
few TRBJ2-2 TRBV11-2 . TGTGCCAGCAGCTTACTGGCCCAGCCTAAGAACACCGGGGAGCTGTTTTTT CASSLLAQPKNTGELFF
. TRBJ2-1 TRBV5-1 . TGCGCCAGCAGGAGGGATGTTAACAATGAGCAGTTCTTC CASRRDVNNEQFF
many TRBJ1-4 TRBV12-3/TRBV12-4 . TGTGCCAGCAGCAACCCACAGGGAGGGAATGAAAAACTGTTTTTT CASSNPQGGNEKLFF
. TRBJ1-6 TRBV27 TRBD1 TGTGCCAGCAGTTTAGTCCCGACAGGGGGCAGATCACCCCTCCACTTT CASSLVPTGGRSPLHF
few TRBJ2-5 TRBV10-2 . TGCGCCAGCAGTGAGTTTAGACTGGTAAAAGAGACCCAGTACTTC CASSEFRLVKETQYF
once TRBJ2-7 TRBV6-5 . TGTGCCAGCATGGTCACAGACTCCTACGAGCAGTACTTC CASMVTDSYEQYF
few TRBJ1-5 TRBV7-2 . TGTGCCAGCAGCTTGAACCTCTATCAGCCCCAGCATTTT CASSLNLYQPQHF
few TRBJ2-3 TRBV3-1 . TGTGCCAGCAGCCAAGAGGCCGAATTTATTAGGGCAGATACGCAGTATTTT CASSQEAEFIRADTQYF
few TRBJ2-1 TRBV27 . TGTGCCAGCAGTCCGACACTCTTTTTGGGTAATGAGCAGTTCTTC CASSPTLFLGNEQFF
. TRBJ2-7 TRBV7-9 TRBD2 TGTGCCAGCAGCCTACTAGCGGTAAGCTCCTACGAGCAGTACTTC CASSLLAVSSYEQYF
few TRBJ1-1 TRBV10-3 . TGTGCCATTCGGTGGGGATCGAACACTGAAGCTTTCTTT CAIRWGSNTEAFF
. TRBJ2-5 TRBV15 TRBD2 TGTGCCACCAGCGTGGGACTAGCGGTTGCCCAAGAGACCCAGTACTTC CATSVGLAVAQETQYF